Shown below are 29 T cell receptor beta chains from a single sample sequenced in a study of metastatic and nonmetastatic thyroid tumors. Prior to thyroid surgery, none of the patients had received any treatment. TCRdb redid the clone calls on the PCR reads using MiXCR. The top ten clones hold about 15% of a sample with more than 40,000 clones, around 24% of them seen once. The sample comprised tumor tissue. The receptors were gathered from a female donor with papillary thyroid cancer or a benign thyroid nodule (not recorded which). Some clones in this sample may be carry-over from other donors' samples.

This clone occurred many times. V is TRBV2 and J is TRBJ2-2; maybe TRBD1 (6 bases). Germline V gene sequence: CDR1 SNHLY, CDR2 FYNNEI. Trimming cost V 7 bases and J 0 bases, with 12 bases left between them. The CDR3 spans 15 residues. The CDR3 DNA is TGTGCCAGCAAGACCGGGACATCGAACACCGGGGAGCTGTTTTTT. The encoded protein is CASKTGTSNTGELFF.

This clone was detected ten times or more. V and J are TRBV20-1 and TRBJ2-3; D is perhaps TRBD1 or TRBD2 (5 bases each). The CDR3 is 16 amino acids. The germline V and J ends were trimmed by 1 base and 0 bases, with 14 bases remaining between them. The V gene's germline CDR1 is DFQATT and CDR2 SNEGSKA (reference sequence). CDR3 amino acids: CSARGNRDESTDTQYF. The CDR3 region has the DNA TGCAGTGCTAGAGGAAACCGGGACGAGAGCACAGATACGCAGTATTTT.

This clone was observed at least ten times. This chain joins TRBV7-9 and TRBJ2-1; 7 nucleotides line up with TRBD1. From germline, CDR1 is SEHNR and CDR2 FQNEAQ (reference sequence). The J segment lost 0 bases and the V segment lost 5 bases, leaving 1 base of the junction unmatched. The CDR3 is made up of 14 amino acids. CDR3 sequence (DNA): TGTGCCAGCAGCCCAGGGGGCTCCTACAATGAGCAGTTCTTC. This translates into CASSPGGSYNEQFF.

CDR3 loop: CASSLRWAEAFF. DNA of the CDR3: TGTGCCAGCAGCCTCCGGTGGGCTGAAGCTTTCTTT. The genes are TRBV6-1 and TRBJ1-1; D uncertain. The V end was cut by 6 bases, the J end by 6 bases, with 11 bases between. The CDR3 is made up of 12 amino acids. Germline-derived CDR1 and CDR2 are MNHNS and SASEGT.

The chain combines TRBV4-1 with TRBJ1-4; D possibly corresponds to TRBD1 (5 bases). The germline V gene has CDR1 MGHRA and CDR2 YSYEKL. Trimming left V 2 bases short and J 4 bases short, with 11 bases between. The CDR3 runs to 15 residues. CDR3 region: CASSQSRDGNEKLFF. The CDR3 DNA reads TGCGCCAGCAGCCAATCCCGGGACGGTAATGAAAAACTGTTTTTT.

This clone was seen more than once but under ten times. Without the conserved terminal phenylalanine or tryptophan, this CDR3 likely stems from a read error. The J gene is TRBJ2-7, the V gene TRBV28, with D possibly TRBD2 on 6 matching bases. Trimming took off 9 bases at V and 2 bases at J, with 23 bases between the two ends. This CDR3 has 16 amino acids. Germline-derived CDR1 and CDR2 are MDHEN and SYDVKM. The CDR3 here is CASNAGNPAQAYEQYL. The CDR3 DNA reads TGTGCCAGTAATGCGGGGAATCCGGCCCAGGCCTACGAGCAGTACCTC.

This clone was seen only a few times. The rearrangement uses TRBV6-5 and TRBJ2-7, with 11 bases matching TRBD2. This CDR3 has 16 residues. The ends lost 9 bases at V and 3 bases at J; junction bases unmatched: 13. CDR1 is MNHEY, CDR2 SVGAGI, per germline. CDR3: CASNYNEGTSGYEQYF. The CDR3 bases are TGTGCCAGTAATTATAACGAGGGGACTAGCGGCTACGAGCAGTACTTC.

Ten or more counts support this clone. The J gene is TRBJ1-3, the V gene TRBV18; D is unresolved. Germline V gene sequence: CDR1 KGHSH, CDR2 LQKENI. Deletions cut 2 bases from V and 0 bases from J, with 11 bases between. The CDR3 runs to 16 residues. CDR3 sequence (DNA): TGTGCCAGCTCACCAAATTCGCTTAACTCTGGAAACACCATATATTTT. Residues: CASSPNSLNSGNTIYF. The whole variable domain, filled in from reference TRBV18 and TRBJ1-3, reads NAGVMQNPRHLVRRRGQEARLRCSPMKGHSHVYWYRQLPEEGLKFMVYLQKENIIDESGMPKERFSAEFPKEGPSILRIQQVVRGDSAAYFCASSPNSLNSGNTIYFGEGSWLTVV.

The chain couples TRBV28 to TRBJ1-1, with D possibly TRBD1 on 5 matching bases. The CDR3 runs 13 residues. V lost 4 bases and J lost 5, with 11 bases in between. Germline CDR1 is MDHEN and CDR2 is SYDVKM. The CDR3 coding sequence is TGTGCCAGCAGTTGGGGGGGATTGACTGAAGCTTTCTTT. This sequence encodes CASSWGGLTEAFF. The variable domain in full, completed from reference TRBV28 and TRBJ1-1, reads DVKVTQSSRYLVKRTGEKVFLECVQDMDHENMFWYRQDPGLGLRLIYFSYDVKMKEKGDIPEGYSVSREKKERFSLILESASTNQTSMYLCASSWGGLTEAFFGQGTRLTVV.

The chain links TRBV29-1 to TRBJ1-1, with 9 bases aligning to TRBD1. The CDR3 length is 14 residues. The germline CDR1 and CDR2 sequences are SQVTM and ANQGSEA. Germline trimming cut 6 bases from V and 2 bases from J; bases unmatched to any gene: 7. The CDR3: CSVRTGEVNTEAFF. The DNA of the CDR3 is TGCAGCGTCCGGACAGGGGAGGTTAACACTGAAGCTTTCTTT.

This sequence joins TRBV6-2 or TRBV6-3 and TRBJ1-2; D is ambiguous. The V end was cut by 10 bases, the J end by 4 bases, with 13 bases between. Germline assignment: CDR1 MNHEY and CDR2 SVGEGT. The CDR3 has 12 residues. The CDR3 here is CAIRQPFYGYTF. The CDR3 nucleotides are TGTGCCATCAGGCAACCGTTCTATGGCTACACCTTC.

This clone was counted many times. The CDR3 sequence: CASSDTSGVSYEQYF. The CDR3, as DNA: TGTGCCAGCAGTGATACTAGCGGGGTCTCCTACGAGCAGTACTTC. The genes are TRBV6-2 or TRBV6-3 and TRBJ2-7; 10 positions agree with TRBD2. The length of the CDR3 is 15 residues. Trimming cost V 5 bases and J 0 bases; bases outside gene matches: 4. The V gene's germline CDR1 is MNHEY and CDR2 SVGEGT.

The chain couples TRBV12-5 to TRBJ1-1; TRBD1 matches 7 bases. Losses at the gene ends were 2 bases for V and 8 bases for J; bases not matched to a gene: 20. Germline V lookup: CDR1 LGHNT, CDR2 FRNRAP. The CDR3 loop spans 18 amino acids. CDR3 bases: TGTGCTAGTGGTTTGACGAAGTCAATGACAGGGTTCGACAGAGAAGCTTTCTTT. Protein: CASGLTKSMTGFDREAFF. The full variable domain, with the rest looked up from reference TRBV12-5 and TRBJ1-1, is DARVTQTPRHKVTEMGQEVTMRCQPILGHNTVFWYRQTMMQGLELLAYFRNRAPLDDSGMPKDRFSAEMPDATLATLKIQPSEPRDSAVYFCASGLTKSMTGFDREAFFGQGTRLTVV.

CDR3 in amino acids: CASSLVGGTSGYNEQFF. The CDR3, as DNA: TGCGCCAGCAGCTTGGTGGGGGGGACTAGCGGCTACAATGAGCAGTTCTTC. This rearrangement joins TRBV5-1 to TRBJ2-1, with 11 bases identical to TRBD2. The CDR3 extends over 17 amino acids. Germline loops: CDR1 SGHRS, CDR2 YFSETQ. The V gene end was trimmed by 0 bases and the J gene end by 3 bases; junction bases not matched to a gene: 5.

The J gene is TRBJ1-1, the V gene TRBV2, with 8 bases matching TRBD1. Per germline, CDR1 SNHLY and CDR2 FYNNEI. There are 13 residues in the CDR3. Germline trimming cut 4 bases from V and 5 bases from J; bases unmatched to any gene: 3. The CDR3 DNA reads TGTGCCAGCAGTGGACAGGGGATTACTGAAGCTTTCTTT. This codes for CASSGQGITEAFF.

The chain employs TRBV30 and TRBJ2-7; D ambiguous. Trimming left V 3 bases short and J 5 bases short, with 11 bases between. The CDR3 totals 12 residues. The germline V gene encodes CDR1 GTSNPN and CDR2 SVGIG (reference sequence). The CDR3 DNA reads TGTGCCTGGAGCTCACTAAGGCACGAGCAGTACTTC. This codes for CAWSSLRHEQYF.

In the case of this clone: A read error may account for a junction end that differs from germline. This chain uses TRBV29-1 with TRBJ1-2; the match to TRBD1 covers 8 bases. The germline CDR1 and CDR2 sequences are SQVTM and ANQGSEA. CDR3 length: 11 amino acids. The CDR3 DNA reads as TGCAGCTCCGACAGGGGCTATTGCTACACCTTC. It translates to CSSDRGYCYTF.

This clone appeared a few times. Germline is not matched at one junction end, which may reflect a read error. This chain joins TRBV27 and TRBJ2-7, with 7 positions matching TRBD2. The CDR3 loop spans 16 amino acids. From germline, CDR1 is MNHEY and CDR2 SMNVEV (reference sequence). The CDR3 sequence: CAISSLAGDRTYEQYF. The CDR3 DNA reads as TGTGCCATCAGTTCCCTTGCGGGAGATAGGACCTACGAGCAGTACTTC.

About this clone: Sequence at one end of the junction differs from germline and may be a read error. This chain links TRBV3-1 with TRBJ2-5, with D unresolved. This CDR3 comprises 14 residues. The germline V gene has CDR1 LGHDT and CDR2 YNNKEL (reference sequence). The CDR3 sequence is CAGSQELLQETQYF. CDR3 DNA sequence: TGTGCCGGCAGCCAAGAACTCCTCCAAGAGACCCAGTACTTC.

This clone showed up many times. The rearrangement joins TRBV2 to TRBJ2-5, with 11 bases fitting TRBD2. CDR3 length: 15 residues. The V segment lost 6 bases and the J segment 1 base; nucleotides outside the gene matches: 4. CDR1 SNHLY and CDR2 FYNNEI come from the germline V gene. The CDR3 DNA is TGTGCCAGCAGGTTACTAGCGGGAGTCCAAGAGACCCAGTACTTC. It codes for CASRLLAGVQETQYF.

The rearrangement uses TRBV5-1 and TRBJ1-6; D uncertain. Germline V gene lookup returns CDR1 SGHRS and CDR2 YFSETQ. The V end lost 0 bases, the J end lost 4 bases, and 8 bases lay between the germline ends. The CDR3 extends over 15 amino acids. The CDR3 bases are TGCGCCAGCAGCTTGGAGGGCGGGTATAATTCACCCCTCCACTTT. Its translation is CASSLEGGYNSPLHF.

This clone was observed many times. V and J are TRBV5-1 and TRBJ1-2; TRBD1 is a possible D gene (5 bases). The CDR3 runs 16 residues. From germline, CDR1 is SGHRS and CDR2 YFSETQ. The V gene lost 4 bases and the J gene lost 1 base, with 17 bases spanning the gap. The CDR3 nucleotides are TGCGCCAGCAGCCCAGGGTCCGGGAACCATAACTATGGCTACACCTTC. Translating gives CASSPGSGNHNYGYTF.

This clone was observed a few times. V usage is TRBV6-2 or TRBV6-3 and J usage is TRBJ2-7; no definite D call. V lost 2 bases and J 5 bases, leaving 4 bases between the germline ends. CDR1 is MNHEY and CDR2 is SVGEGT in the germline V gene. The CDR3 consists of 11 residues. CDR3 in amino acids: CASSYLDEQYF. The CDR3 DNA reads TGTGCCAGCAGTTACCTGGACGAGCAGTACTTC.

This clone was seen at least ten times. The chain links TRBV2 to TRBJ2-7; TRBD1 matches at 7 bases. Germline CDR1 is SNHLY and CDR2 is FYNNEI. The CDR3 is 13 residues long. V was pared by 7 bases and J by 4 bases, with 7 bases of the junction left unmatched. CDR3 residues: CASTRGRGYEQYF. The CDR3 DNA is TGTGCCAGCACCCGGGGCAGGGGGTACGAGCAGTACTTC.

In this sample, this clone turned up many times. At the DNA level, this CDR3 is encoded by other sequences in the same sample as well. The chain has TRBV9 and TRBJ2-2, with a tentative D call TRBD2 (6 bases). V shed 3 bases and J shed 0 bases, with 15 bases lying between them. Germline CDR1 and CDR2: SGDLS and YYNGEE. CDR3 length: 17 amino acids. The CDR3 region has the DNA TGTGCCAGCAGCGCCGGCCAACTAGCCCCGAACACCGGGGAGCTGTTTTTT. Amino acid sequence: CASSAGQLAPNTGELFF. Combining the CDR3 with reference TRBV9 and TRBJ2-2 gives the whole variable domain DSGVTQTPKHLITATGQRVTLRCSPRSGDLSVYWYQQSLDQGLQFLIQYYNGEERAKGNILERFSAQQFPDLHSELNLSSLELGDSALYFCASSAGQLAPNTGELFFGEGSRLTVL.

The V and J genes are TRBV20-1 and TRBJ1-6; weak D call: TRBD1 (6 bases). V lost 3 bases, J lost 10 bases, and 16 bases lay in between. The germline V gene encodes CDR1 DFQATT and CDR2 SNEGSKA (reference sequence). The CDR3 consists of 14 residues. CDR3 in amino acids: CSARGTGWGSPLHF. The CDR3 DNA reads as TGCAGTGCTAGGGGAACAGGGTGGGGATCACCCCTCCACTTT.

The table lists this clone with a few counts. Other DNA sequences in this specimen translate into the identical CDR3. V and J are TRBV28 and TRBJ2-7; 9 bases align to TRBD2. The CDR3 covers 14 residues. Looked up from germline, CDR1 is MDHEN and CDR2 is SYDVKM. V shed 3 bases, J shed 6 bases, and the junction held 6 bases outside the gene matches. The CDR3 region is CASSFGGRGREQYF. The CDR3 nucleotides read TGTGCCAGCAGTTTTGGCGGGAGGGGTCGCGAGCAGTACTTC.

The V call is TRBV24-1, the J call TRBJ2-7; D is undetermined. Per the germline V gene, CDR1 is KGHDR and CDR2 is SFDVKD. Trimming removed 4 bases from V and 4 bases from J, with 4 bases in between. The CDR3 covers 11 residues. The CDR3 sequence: CATSDSYEQYF. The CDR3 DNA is TGTGCCACCAGTGACTCGTACGAGCAGTACTTC.

CDR3 region: CASNGLAGFYEQYF. CDR3 DNA sequence: TGTGCCAGCAATGGACTAGCGGGATTCTACGAGCAGTACTTC. The genes are TRBV6-1 and TRBJ2-7; TRBD2 matches 12 bases. The CDR3 contains 14 residues. With 7 bases clipped from V and 3 bases from J, the junction kept 4 bases outside the gene matches. Germline CDR1 and CDR2: MNHNS and SASEGT.